These T cell receptor beta chains were read from a single sample in a study of T cells in Graves' hyperthyroidism and ophthalmopathy. Using its own MiXCR run on the multiplex PCR reads, TCRdb lists one record per CDR3 protein. The profile shows about 600,000 distinct CDR3 sequences, 12% to 15% of them singletons. Material for sequencing was blood. All receptors derive from a woman between 18 and 29 years old with Graves' ophthalmopathy. The CDR3 runs from the conserved cysteine through the conserved F or W. The D gene is left open where the match is weak. Clone size appears in some rows only: once, few, many, or a class for an expanded clone.

CDR3aa: CASSLGSQGKANYEQYF; CDR3nt: TGTGCCAGCAGCTTAGGTAGTCAGGGGAAAGCTAACTACGAGCAGTACTTC; v_gene: TRBV11-3; d_gene: NA; abundance: many; j_gene: TRBJ2-7
CDR3aa: CASIPGHNSGNTIYF; CDR3nt: TGTGCCAGCATCCCGGGACATAACTCTGGAAACACCATATATTTT; v_gene: TRBV6-1; d_gene: NA; abundance: NA; j_gene: TRBJ1-3
CDR3aa: CASSPTRGRAFEQYF; CDR3nt: TGTGCCAGCAGCCCCACTCGCGGGAGGGCTTTCGAGCAGTACTTC; v_gene: TRBV30; d_gene: TRBD2; abundance: NA; j_gene: TRBJ2-7
CDR3aa: CASSVNINSSTRNEQFF; CDR3nt: TGTGCCAGCAGCGTAAATATCAACTCTTCGACTAGAAATGAGCAGTTCTTC; v_gene: TRBV9; d_gene: NA; abundance: few; j_gene: TRBJ2-1
CDR3aa: CASSKAGVRTETQYF; CDR3nt: TGTGCCAGCTCCAAAGCGGGAGTGAGGACAGAGACCCAGTACTTC; v_gene: TRBV7-9; d_gene: TRBD2; abundance: many; j_gene: TRBJ2-5
CDR3aa: CVHPGDHQPQHF; CDR3nt: TGTGTGCACCCAGGTGATCATCAGCCCCAGCATTTT; v_gene: TRBV5-4; d_gene: NA; abundance: NA; j_gene: TRBJ1-5
CDR3aa: CASSLGAIRVGNEQFF; CDR3nt: TGCGCCAGCAGCTTGGGGGCCATTAGGGTGGGCAATGAGCAGTTCTTC; v_gene: TRBV5-1; d_gene: NA; abundance: many; j_gene: TRBJ2-1
CDR3aa: CASSPPGRQETQHF; CDR3nt: TGTGCCAGCTCACCACCAGGGAGGCAAGAGACCCAGCACTTC; v_gene: TRBV18; d_gene: NA; abundance: few; j_gene: TRBJ2-5
CDR3aa: CASSYWGEPDTQYF; CDR3nt: TGTGCCAGCAGTTACTGGGGAGAACCAGATACGCAGTATTTT; v_gene: TRBV6-2/TRBV6-3; d_gene: NA; abundance: few; j_gene: TRBJ2-3
CDR3aa: CASSLRLAGGLETQYF; CDR3nt: TGTGCCAGTAGTTTAAGACTAGCGGGAGGGCTGGAGACCCAGTACTTC; v_gene: TRBV19; d_gene: TRBD2; abundance: NA; j_gene: TRBJ2-5
CDR3aa: CASSELWDEQYF; CDR3nt: TGTGCCAGCAGTGAATTGTGGGACGAGCAGTACTTC; v_gene: TRBV25-1; d_gene: NA; abundance: NA; j_gene: TRBJ2-7
CDR3aa: CASSSPDRGTDTQYF; CDR3nt: TGTGCCAGCAGCAGTCCGGACAGGGGCACAGATACGCAGTATTTT; v_gene: TRBV7-3; d_gene: TRBD1; abundance: many; j_gene: TRBJ2-3
CDR3aa: CASSEPGGSYNEQFF; CDR3nt: TGTGCCAGCAGTGAACCGGGAGGGTCCTACAATGAGCAGTTCTTC; v_gene: TRBV6-1; d_gene: TRBD2; abundance: many; j_gene: TRBJ2-1
CDR3aa: CAGSYGGGQPQHF; CDR3nt: TGTGCCGGCAGTTACGGGGGTGGCCAGCCCCAGCATTTT; v_gene: TRBV6-9; d_gene: NA; abundance: NA; j_gene: TRBJ1-5
CDR3aa: CASSFQGEGNQPQHF; CDR3nt: TGTGCCAGCAGTTTTCAGGGGGAGGGGAATCAGCCCCAGCATTTT; v_gene: TRBV2; d_gene: TRBD1; abundance: many; j_gene: TRBJ1-5
CDR3aa: CASSSRVLDGYTF; CDR3nt: TGTGCCAGCAGCTCCCGGGTTCTGGATGGCTACACCTTC; v_gene: TRBV7-9; d_gene: NA; abundance: many; j_gene: TRBJ1-2
CDR3aa: CASSDGTSYNSPLHF; CDR3nt: TGTGCCAGCAGCGACGGGACGAGTTATAATTCACCCCTCCACTTT; v_gene: TRBV9; d_gene: NA; abundance: NA; j_gene: TRBJ1-6
CDR3aa: CASRRQLYSYEQYF; CDR3nt: TGTGCCAGCAGGCGACAGCTGTACTCCTACGAGCAGTACTTC; v_gene: TRBV6-1; d_gene: NA; abundance: many; j_gene: TRBJ2-7
CDR3aa: CASSPPETPETQYF; CDR3nt: TGTGCCAGCAGTCCACCCGAGACACCGGAGACCCAGTACTTC; v_gene: TRBV6-1; d_gene: NA; abundance: NA; j_gene: TRBJ2-5
CDR3aa: CASSFGQREGKNEQFF; CDR3nt: TGTGCCAGCAGCTTCGGCCAGCGGGAGGGTAAGAATGAGCAGTTCTTC; v_gene: TRBV11-2; d_gene: TRBD2; abundance: many; j_gene: TRBJ2-1
CDR3aa: CASSHLGVPGLNQPQHF; CDR3nt: TGCGCCAGCAGCCATCTAGGGGTTCCAGGGCTTAATCAGCCCCAGCATTTT; v_gene: TRBV4-1; d_gene: NA; abundance: NA; j_gene: TRBJ1-5
CDR3aa: CSARRTSAPSTDTQYF; CDR3nt: TGCAGTGCTAGGAGGACTAGCGCCCCTAGCACAGATACGCAGTATTTT; v_gene: TRBV20-1; d_gene: TRBD2; abundance: many; j_gene: TRBJ2-3
CDR3aa: CASRAAGAGRETQYF; CDR3nt: TGTGCCAGCAGGGCCGCGGGAGCGGGTAGAGAGACCCAGTACTTC; v_gene: TRBV7-2; d_gene: TRBD2; abundance: many; j_gene: TRBJ2-5
CDR3aa: CASSLQVNTGELFF; CDR3nt: TGTGCCAGCAGCTTACAGGTGAACACCGGGGAGCTGTTTTTT; v_gene: TRBV11-2; d_gene: NA; abundance: few; j_gene: TRBJ2-2
CDR3aa: CATSATASTDTQYF; CDR3nt: TGTGCCACCAGTGCCACAGCTAGCACAGATACGCAGTATTTT; v_gene: TRBV24-1; d_gene: NA; abundance: NA; j_gene: TRBJ2-3
CDR3aa: CASSYRVNTQETQYF; CDR3nt: TGTGCCAGCAGCTATCGTGTGAACACCCAAGAGACCCAGTACTTC; v_gene: TRBV5-5; d_gene: NA; abundance: NA; j_gene: TRBJ2-5
CDR3aa: CASRPGLAEQFF; CDR3nt: TGTGCCAGCAGGCCGGGACTAGCGGAGCAGTTCTTC; v_gene: TRBV12-3/TRBV12-4; d_gene: TRBD2; abundance: NA; j_gene: TRBJ2-1
CDR3aa: CASSVGVFTEAFF; CDR3nt: TGTGCCAGCAGCGTAGGGGTTTTCACTGAAGCTTTCTTT; v_gene: TRBV9; d_gene: NA; abundance: many; j_gene: TRBJ1-1
CDR3aa: CASSFQSGGRQPQHF; CDR3nt: TGTGCCAGCAGTTTTCAGTCAGGGGGGCGTCAGCCCCAGCATTTT; v_gene: TRBV27; d_gene: TRBD1; abundance: NA; j_gene: TRBJ1-5
CDR3aa: CALGPPYNEQFF; CDR3nt: TGTGCCCTGGGCCCCCCCTACAATGAGCAGTTCTTC; v_gene: TRBV27; d_gene: NA; abundance: NA; j_gene: TRBJ2-1
CDR3aa: CASTGGGEQETQYF; CDR3nt: TGTGCCAGCACTGGCGGTGGGGAGCAAGAGACCCAGTACTTC; v_gene: TRBV28; d_gene: NA; abundance: many; j_gene: TRBJ2-5